The 7 T cell receptor beta chains presented below share a single source sample, sequenced in a study of cytomegalovirus exposure and HLA in healthy donors. PCR employed 60 Vbeta and 13 Jbeta primers. The protocol was immunoSEQ multiplex PCR, while the TCRdb copy is restricted to in-frame clones and leaves out a portion. The sample gives roughly 120,000 clones, 79% of which show up once; 3.5% to 4.5% is in the top ten. The sample taken for sequencing was PBMCs. The receptors were gathered from a man aged 25-40 years in good health and CMV-seropositive.

J is TRBJ2-1 and V is TRBV7-3, with 8 bases lining up with TRBD2. The CDR3 spans 16 residues. Germline values: CDR1 SGHTA, CDR2 FQGTGA. The J segment lost 5 bases and the V segment lost 3 bases, leaving 9 bases of the junction unmatched. CDR3: CASSFGLASFNNEQFF. The CDR3 coding sequence is TGTGCCAGCAGCTTCGGACTAGCCTCCTTTAACAATGAGCAGTTCTTC.

The gene calls are TRBV9 and TRBJ2-7, with 8 bases identical to TRBD2. Germline CDR1 and CDR2: SGDLS and YYNGEE. CDR3 length equals 15 residues. Trimming removed 4 bases from V and 2 bases from J; junction bases left unmatched: 8. The CDR3 bases are TGTGCCAGCAGCCCTACTAGCGGTAACACCTACGAGCAGTACTTC. Translating it yields CASSPTSGNTYEQYF. The full variable domain, rest sourced from reference TRBV9 and TRBJ2-7, is DSGVTQTPKHLITATGQRVTLRCSPRSGDLSVYWYQQSLDQGLQFLIQYYNGEERAKGNILERFSAQQFPDLHSELNLSSLELGDSALYFCASSPTSGNTYEQYFGPGTRLTVT.

This clone was recorded once. This rearrangement joins TRBV9 to TRBJ1-1; weak D call: TRBD1 (5 bases). The CDR3 extends over 15 amino acids. Germline CDR1 and CDR2: SGDLS and YYNGEE. V shed 0 bases and J shed 1 base, with 10 bases lying between them. The CDR3 sequence is CASSVAGGGNTEAFF. The CDR3 nucleotides read TGTGCCAGCAGCGTAGCCGGGGGGGGGAACACTGAAGCTTTCTTT.

The J gene is TRBJ1-4, the V gene TRBV27; TRBD1 matches at 9 bases. CDR3 length: 17 residues. Germline V gene data show CDR1 as MNHEY and CDR2 as SMNVEV (reference sequence). V was pared by 6 bases and J by 0 bases, with 8 bases of the junction left unmatched. CDR3 nucleotides: TGTGCCAGCAGCAACAGGGGGCGGGTTACAACTAATGAAAAACTGTTTTTT. Its translation is CASSNRGRVTTNEKLFF.

The chain recombines TRBV25-1 with TRBJ1-4; D is uncertain. Germline CDR1 reads MGHDK; CDR2 reads SYGVNS. Trimming stripped 0 bases from V and 4 bases from J, with 12 bases between. The CDR3 runs to 16 residues. The CDR3 nucleotides read TGTGCCAGCAGTGAATATCGGGTTCGGGATAATGAAAAACTGTTTTTT. The encoded protein is CASSEYRVRDNEKLFF. The full variable domain, in which reference TRBV25-1 and TRBJ1-4 provide the parts outside the CDR3, is EADIYQTPRYLVIGTGKKITLECSQTMGHDKMYWYQQDPGMELHLIHYSYGVNSTEKGDLSSESTVSRIRTEHFPLTLESARPSHTSQYLCASSEYRVRDNEKLFFGSGTQLSVL.

The chain links TRBV29-1 to TRBJ2-1; D is perhaps TRBD2 (6 bases). V shed 7 bases and J shed 0 bases, with 16 bases lying between them. The CDR3 length is 15 residues. The V gene's germline CDR1 is SQVTM and CDR2 ANQGSEA. The CDR3 DNA is TGCAGCGGGGGGGACGGGTCACGCTCCTACAATGAGCAGTTCTTC. It codes for CSGGDGSRSYNEQFF.

This clone was counted a single time. One end of the junction does not line up with germline, which may come from a read error. The chain is built from TRBV7-9 and TRBJ1-1; the D is unclear. There are 13 residues in the CDR3. Germline CDR1 SEHNR, CDR2 FQNEAQ (reference sequence). The CDR3 loop is CSSSFAGELEAFF. The CDR3 DNA is TGTTCCAGCAGCTTCGCGGGAGAGCTTGAAGCTTTCTTT.